Below, 13 T cell receptor beta chains from the same sample are listed, as sequenced in a study of spatial heterogeneity in lung cancer. MiXCR, applied by TCRdb to the 5' RACE reads, yields one record per CDR3 protein. The table records about 12,000 distinct CDR3 sequences, about 14% of them present only once. Time point given: sample taken at primary tumor resection. Sequencing covered unsorted whole RNA taken from tumor, nontumor lung or frozen PBMC. The material sequenced was PBMCs, taken at surgery. These receptors were obtained from a male donor with early-stage non-small cell lung cancer.

J is TRBJ1-3 and V is TRBV15; TRBD1 might be the D (6 bases). From germline, CDR1 is LNHNV and CDR2 YYDKDF (reference sequence). The CDR3 sequence is 17 residues long. Trimming took off 6 bases at V and 9 bases at J, with 27 bases between the two ends. The CDR3 sequence: CATRGGPRSTTGSTIYF. In DNA form, the CDR3 reads TGTGCCACCAGAGGGGGACCAAGAAGCACAACTGGTAGCACCATATATTTT.

The chain links TRBV5-4 to TRBJ2-2; 8 bases are a match to TRBD1. The ends lost 2 bases at V and 5 bases at J; junction bases unmatched: 5. Germline lookup yields CDR1 SGHNT and CDR2 YYREEE (reference sequence). This CDR3 is built from 15 residues. This CDR3 is CASSFGQGATGELFF. The CDR3 nucleotides read TGTGCCAGCAGCTTCGGTCAGGGGGCTACCGGGGAGCTGTTTTTT. The whole variable domain, remainder taken from reference TRBV5-4 and TRBJ2-2, is ETGVTQSPTHLIKTRGQQVTLRCSSQSGHNTVSWYQQALGQGPQFIFQYYREEENGRGNFPPRFSGLQFPNYSSELNVNALELDDSALYLCASSFGQGATGELFFGEGSRLTVL.

This clonotype was detected only a few times. The rearrangement joins TRBV7-6 to TRBJ2-7; D remains unclear. Per germline, CDR1 SGHVS and CDR2 FNYEAQ. V dropped 6 bases and J dropped 2 bases, with 8 bases sitting between them. The CDR3 covers 12 residues. CDR3 bases: TGTGCCAGCAGTTCAGGAGCCTACGAGCAGTACTTC. As protein: CASSSGAYEQYF.

This clonotype was detected only a few times. This chain uses TRBV20-1 with TRBJ2-2; TRBD2 matches at 9 bases. Per germline, CDR1 DFQATT and CDR2 SNEGSKA (reference sequence). This CDR3 has 14 amino acids. The V segment lost 0 bases and the J segment 6 bases; nucleotides outside the gene matches: 2. The CDR3 nucleotides are TGCAGTGCTAGAGATGGGACTAGCCCCGGGGAGCTGTTTTTT. Translation gives CSARDGTSPGELFF.

The J gene is TRBJ1-5, the V gene TRBV7-8; TRBD1 matches 8 bases. The V gene end was trimmed by 1 base and the J gene end by 7 bases; junction bases not matched to a gene: 12. In germline, CDR1 is SGHVS, CDR2 FQNEAQ. This CDR3 spans 17 amino acids. CDR3 DNA sequence: TGTGCCAGCAGCTTAGAATACAGGGGGAGTTTAGAGCAGCCCCAGCATTTT. It encodes CASSLEYRGSLEQPQHF.

To note about this clonotype: The conserved final phenylalanine or tryptophan is absent from the CDR3, which likely points to a read error. The rearrangement links TRBV10-3 to TRBJ2-5, with D maybe TRBD2 (6 bases). Germline CDR1 reads ENHRY; CDR2 reads SYGVKD. The CDR3 runs to 14 residues. V was pared by 4 bases and J by 5 bases, with 14 bases between. CDR3 amino acids: CAISVGAGYETQYS. The CDR3 nucleotides are TGTGCCATCAGTGTGGGCGCGGGGTATGAGACCCAGTACTCC.

This sequence joins TRBV6-5 and TRBJ2-3, with 10 bases that match TRBD2. V lost 2 bases, J lost 2 bases, and 4 bases stayed unmatched. Germline V gene lookup returns CDR1 MNHEY and CDR2 SVGAGI. The CDR3 covers 16 residues. The CDR3 loop is CASSYTSGEITDTQYF. CDR3 nucleotide sequence: TGTGCCAGCAGTTACACTAGCGGGGAGATCACAGATACGCAGTATTTT.

In the case of this clonotype: This may come from a read error, since a much larger clone is one base off. V usage is TRBV4-2 and J usage is TRBJ2-1, with a weak D call TRBD1 (6 bases). The CDR3 contains 16 residues. From germline, CDR1 is LGHNA and CDR2 YNFKEQ. The CDR3 here is CVSSQDGQGINNEQFF. In DNA form, the CDR3 reads TGTGTCAGCAGCCAAGACGGGCAGGGGATAAACAATGAGCAGTTCTTC.

This clonotype appeared a few times. The genes are TRBV7-2 and TRBJ1-1; D unclear. The V and J ends lost 5 bases and 0 bases respectively, with 10 bases between them. The CDR3 has 14 amino acids. Per the germline V gene, CDR1 is SGHTA and CDR2 is FQGNSA. The CDR3 protein is CASSVRLMNTEAFF. CDR3 sequence (DNA): TGTGCCAGCAGCGTACGGTTAATGAACACTGAAGCTTTCTTT.

This clonotype has just a few counts. This rearrangement joins TRBV25-1 to TRBJ2-3; D remains ambiguous. Germline assignment: CDR1 MGHDK and CDR2 SYGVNS. V dropped 1 base and J dropped 2 bases, with 7 bases sitting between them. The CDR3 totals 14 residues. CDR3 nucleotide sequence: TGTGCCAGCAGTGAATTGAGCATCACAGATACGCAGTATTTT. Protein sequence: CASSELSITDTQYF.

The chain couples TRBV20-1 to TRBJ2-1; tentatively, D is TRBD1 (5 bases). The CDR3 is 13 residues long. Trimming left V 3 bases short and J 6 bases short, with 12 bases between. Germline-derived CDR1 and CDR2 are DFQATT and SNEGSKA (reference sequence). The CDR3 DNA is TGCAGTGCTAGTCCCAGGGTAGGCAATGAGCAGTTCTTC. This sequence encodes CSASPRVGNEQFF.

V is TRBV10-2 and J is TRBJ2-4; 10 positions agree with TRBD1. V shed 7 bases, J shed 11 bases, and the junction held 14 bases outside the gene matches. The CDR3 runs to 15 residues. The germline V gene encodes CDR1 WSHSY and CDR2 SAAADI. The CDR3 bases are TGCGCCAGCATCCTAAATTGGGACAGGGGATCCGTTCAGTACTTC. Translation gives CASILNWDRGSVQYF.

This clonotype was detected a few times. This chain connects TRBV28 to TRBJ2-7; D perhaps matches TRBD1 (6 bases). The germline V gene has CDR1 MDHEN and CDR2 SYDVKM. The CDR3 length is 14 residues. V was cut by 6 bases and J by 7 bases, with 19 bases left in between. Here the CDR3 DNA reads TGTGCCAGCAGCCCCTACTGGACAGAGGAGGAGCAGTACTTC. Amino acid sequence: CASSPYWTEEEQYF. The full variable domain, rest sourced from reference TRBV28 and TRBJ2-7, is DVKVTQSSRYLVKRTGEKVFLECVQDMDHENMFWYRQDPGLGLRLIYFSYDVKMKEKGDIPEGYSVSREKKERFSLILESASTNQTSMYLCASSPYWTEEEQYFGPGTRLTVT.